Shown below are 2 T cell receptor beta chains from a single sample sequenced in a study of blood T cell repertoires in COVID-19. This table comes from immunoSEQ multiplex PCR, and its TCRdb copy is limited to in-frame clones, with some not included. The profile covers about 200,000 clones, with roughly nine tenths appearing a single time and 0.82% taken by the ten largest. The sample comprised peripheral blood. These receptors originate from a man aged 60 to 69 with COVID-19, enrolled during active disease.

This chain joins TRBV28 and TRBJ1-6, with TRBD1 as a possible D gene (5 bases). The CDR3 has 15 residues. Germline CDR1 is MDHEN and CDR2 is SYDVKM. Trimming took 1 base from V and 6 from J, leaving 10 bases between them. The CDR3 DNA follows: TGTGCCAGCAGTTTATCCCAGGGAGGTAATTCACCCCTCCACTTT. It yields the protein CASSLSQGGNSPLHF.

V gene TRBV6-2 or TRBV6-3 combines with J gene TRBJ2-7; TRBD2 aligns across 10 bases. Germline CDR1 is MNHEY and CDR2 is SVGEGT. The trim removed 0 bases at V and 2 bases at J, leaving 1 base unmatched. The CDR3 length is 15 residues. DNA of the CDR3: TGTGCCAGCAGTTACTCTACTAGCGGGGCCTACGAGCAGTACTTC. It codes for CASSYSTSGAYEQYF.